Listed below are T cell receptor beta chains from one sample, sequenced in a study of molecular identifiers for immune sequencing clone quantification. TCRdb re-derived calls from the PCR reads in MiXCR, one entry per CDR3 protein. The data show just under 65,000 distinct CDR3 sequences, less than 20% seen once. The specimen sequenced was naive CD8+ T cells from blood, with Jurkat cell RNA spiked in. These receptors all stem from a human donor in good health. Some libraries in this study had Jurkat cell RNA spiked in. Both conserved end residues are part of each CDR3.

v_gene,j_gene,len,CDR3aa
TRBV7-2,TRBJ2-3,15,CASSLTGGLADTQYF
TRBV2,TRBJ2-1,14,CASSDPRRGNEQFF
TRBV6-1,TRBJ1-2,11,CASSRDVGYTF
TRBV5-6,TRBJ2-7,19,CASSPNQIPGQFYPGEQYF
TRBV6-1,TRBJ2-1,15,CASSWSGGDYNEQFF
TRBV9,TRBJ2-5,15,CASSTPSGPSETQYF
TRBV27,TRBJ2-7,13,CASSLSPLSEQYF
TRBV14,TRBJ2-7,14,CASSHTGGPYEQYF
TRBV20-1,TRBJ2-7,13,CSGESGYNHEQYF
TRBV5-6,TRBJ2-2,14,CASSTPSNTGELFF
TRBV10-3,TRBJ2-2,14,CAIGGSQNTGELFF
TRBV28,TRBJ2-7,16,CASSSELLAESYEQYF
TRBV9,TRBJ1-1,12,CASSATYTEAFF
TRBV30,TRBJ2-7,13,CAWSFHPTYEQYF
TRBV11-2,TRBJ2-1,11,CACGTYNEQFF
TRBV10-3,TRBJ2-1,13,CAIVGTVGNEQFF
TRBV2,TRBJ1-1,13,CASSVGSGTEAFF
TRBV28,TRBJ1-3,14,CASSAYPSGNAIYF